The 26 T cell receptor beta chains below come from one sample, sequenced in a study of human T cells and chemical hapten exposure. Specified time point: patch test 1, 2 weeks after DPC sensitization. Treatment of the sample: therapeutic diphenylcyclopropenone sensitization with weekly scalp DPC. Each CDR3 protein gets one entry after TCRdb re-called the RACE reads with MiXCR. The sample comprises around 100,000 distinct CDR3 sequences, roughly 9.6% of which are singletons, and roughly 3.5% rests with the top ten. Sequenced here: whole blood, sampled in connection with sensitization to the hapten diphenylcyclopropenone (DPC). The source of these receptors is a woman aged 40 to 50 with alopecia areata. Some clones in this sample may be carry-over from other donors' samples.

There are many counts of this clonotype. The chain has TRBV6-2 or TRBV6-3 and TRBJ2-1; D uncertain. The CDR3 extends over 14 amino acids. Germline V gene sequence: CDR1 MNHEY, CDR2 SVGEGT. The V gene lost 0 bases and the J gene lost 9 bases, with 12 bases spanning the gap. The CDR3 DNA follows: TGTGCCAGCAGTTACTCCCTGAGGAGCTCTGAGCAGTTCTTC. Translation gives CASSYSLRSSEQFF.

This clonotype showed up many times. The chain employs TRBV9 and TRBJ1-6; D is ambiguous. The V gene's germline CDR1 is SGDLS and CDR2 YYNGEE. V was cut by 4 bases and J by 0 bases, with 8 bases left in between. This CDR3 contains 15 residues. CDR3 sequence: CASSPLSSYNSPLHF. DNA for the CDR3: TGTGCCAGCAGCCCACTCAGCTCCTATAATTCACCCCTCCACTTT.

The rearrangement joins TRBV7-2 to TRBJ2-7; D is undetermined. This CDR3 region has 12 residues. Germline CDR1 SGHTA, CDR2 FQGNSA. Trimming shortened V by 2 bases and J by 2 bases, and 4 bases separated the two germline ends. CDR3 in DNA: TGTGCCAGCAGCTTAACGGCCTACGAGCAGTACTTC. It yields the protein CASSLTAYEQYF.

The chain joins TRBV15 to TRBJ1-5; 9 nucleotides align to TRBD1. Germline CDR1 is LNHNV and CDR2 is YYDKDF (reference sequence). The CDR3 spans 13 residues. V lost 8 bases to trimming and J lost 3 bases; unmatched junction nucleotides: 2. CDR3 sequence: CATRDRDNQPQHF. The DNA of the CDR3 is TGTGCCACCCGGGACAGGGACAATCAGCCCCAGCATTTT.

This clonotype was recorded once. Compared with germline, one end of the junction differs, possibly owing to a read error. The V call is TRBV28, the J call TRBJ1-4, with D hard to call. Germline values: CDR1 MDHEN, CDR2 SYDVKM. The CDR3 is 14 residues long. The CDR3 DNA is TGTGCCAGCAGTCCCCCCGGCCCGAGTGAAAGACTGTTTTTT. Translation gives CASSPPGPSERLFF.

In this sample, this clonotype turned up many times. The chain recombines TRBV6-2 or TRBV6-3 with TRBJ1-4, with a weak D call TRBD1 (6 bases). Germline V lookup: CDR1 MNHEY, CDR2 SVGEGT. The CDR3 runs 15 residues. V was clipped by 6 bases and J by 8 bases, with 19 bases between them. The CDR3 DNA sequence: TGTGCCAGCAGAGACGGGGACACCAGAACGGAAAAACTGTTTTTT. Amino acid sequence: CASRDGDTRTEKLFF.

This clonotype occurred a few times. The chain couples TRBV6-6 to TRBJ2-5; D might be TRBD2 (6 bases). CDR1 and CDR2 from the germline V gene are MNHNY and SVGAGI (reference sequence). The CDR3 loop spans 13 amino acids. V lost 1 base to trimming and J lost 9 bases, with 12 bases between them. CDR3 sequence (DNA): TGTGCCAGCAGTTACTATGGGCCGGGGGCCCAGTACTTC. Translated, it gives CASSYYGPGAQYF.

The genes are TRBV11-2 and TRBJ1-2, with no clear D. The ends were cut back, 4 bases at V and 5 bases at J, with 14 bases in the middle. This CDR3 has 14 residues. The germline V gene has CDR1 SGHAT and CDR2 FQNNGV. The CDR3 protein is CASSSSGRQYGYTF. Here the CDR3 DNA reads TGTGCCAGCAGCTCATCGGGCAGGCAGTATGGCTACACCTTC.

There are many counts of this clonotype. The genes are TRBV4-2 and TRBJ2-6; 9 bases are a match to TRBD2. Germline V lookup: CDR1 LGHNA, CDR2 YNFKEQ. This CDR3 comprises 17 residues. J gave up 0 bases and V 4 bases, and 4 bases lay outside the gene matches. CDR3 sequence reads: CASSRAGGNSGANVLTF. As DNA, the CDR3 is TGTGCCAGCAGCCGTGCGGGAGGGAACTCTGGGGCCAACGTCCTGACTTTC.

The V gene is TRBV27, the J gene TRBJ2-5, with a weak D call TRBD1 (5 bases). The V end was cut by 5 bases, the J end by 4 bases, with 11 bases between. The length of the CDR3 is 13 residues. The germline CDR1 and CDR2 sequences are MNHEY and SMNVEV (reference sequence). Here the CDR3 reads CASSIPGIETQYF. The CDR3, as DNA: TGTGCCAGCAGTATCCCAGGGATAGAGACCCAGTACTTC.

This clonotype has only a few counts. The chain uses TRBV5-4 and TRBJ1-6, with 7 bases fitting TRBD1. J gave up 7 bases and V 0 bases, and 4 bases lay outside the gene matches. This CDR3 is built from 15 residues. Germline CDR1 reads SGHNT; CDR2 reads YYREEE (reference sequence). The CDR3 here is CASSLAGGENSPLHF. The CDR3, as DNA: TGTGCCAGCAGCTTGGCAGGGGGGGAGAATTCACCCCTCCACTTT. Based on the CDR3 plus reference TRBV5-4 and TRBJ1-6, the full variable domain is ETGVTQSPTHLIKTRGQQVTLRCSSQSGHNTVSWYQQALGQGPQFIFQYYREEENGRGNFPPRFSGLQFPNYSSELNVNALELDDSALYLCASSLAGGENSPLHFGNGTRLTVT.

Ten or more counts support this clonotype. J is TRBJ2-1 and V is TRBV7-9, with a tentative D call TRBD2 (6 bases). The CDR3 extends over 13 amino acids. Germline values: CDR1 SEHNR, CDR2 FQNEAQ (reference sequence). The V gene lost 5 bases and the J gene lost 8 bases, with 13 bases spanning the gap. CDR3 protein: CASSPTSFHEQFF. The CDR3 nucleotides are TGTGCCAGCAGCCCGACTAGTTTCCATGAGCAGTTCTTC.

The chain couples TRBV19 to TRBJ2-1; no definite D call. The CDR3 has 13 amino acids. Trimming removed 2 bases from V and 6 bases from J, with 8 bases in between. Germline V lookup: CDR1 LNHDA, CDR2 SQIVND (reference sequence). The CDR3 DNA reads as TGTGCCAGTAGTATAAGGGTGCCCAATGAGCAGTTCTTC. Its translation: CASSIRVPNEQFF.

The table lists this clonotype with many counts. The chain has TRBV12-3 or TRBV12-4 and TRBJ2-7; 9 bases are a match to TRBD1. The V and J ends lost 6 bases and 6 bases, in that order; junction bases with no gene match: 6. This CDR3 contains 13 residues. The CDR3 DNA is TGTGCCAGCAGAACAGGGGGCAAGGGCGAGCAGTACTTC. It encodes CASRTGGKGEQYF.

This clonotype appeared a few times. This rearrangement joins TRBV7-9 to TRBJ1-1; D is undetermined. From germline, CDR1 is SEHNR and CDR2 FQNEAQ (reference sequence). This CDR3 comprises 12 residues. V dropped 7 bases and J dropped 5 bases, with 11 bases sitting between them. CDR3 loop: CASTIVGTEAFF. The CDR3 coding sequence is TGTGCCAGCACCATTGTGGGGACTGAAGCTTTCTTT.

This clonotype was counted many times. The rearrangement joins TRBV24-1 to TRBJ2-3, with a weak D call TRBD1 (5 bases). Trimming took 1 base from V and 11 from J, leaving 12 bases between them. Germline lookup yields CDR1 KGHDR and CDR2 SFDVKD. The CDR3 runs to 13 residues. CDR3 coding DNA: TGTGCCACCAGTGATTTCCGGGCAGGGAAGCAGTATTTT. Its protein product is CATSDFRAGKQYF.

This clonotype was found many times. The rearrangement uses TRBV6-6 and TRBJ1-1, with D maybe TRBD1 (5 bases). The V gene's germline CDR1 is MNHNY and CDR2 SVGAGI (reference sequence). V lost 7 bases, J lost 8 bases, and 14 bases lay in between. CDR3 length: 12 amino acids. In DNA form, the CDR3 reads TGTGCCAGCATCAGAGGGACGGGAGAAGCTTTCTTT. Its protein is CASIRGTGEAFF.

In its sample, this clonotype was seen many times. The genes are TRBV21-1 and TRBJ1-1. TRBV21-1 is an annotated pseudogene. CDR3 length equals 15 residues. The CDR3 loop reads CASSNIEGMNTEAFF. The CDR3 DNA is TGTGCCAGCAGCAACATTGAGGGTATGAACACTGAAGCTTTCTTT.

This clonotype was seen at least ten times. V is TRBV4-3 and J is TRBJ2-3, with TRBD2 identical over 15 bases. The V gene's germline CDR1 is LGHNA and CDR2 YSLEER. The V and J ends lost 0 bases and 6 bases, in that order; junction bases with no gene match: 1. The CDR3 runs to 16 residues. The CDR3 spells CASSQDGTSGRDTQYF. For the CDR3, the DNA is TGCGCCAGCAGCCAAGATGGGACTAGCGGGAGGGATACGCAGTATTTT.

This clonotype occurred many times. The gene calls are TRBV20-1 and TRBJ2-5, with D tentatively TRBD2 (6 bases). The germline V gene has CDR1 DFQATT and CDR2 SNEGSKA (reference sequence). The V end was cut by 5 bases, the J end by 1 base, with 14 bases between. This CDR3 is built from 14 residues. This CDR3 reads CSAGLAAIQETQYF. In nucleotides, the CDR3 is TGCAGTGCTGGGTTAGCGGCAATCCAAGAGACCCAGTACTTC.

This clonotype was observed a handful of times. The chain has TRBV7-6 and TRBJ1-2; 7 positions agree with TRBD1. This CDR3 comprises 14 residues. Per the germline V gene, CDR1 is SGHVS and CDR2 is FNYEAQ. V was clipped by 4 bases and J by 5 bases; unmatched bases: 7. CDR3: CASSSMGQSYGYTF. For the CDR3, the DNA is TGTGCCAGCAGCTCAATGGGACAGAGTTATGGCTACACCTTC.

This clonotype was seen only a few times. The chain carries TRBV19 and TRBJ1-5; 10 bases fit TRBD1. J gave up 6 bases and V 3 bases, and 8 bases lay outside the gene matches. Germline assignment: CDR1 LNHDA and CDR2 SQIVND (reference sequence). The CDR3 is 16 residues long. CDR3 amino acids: CASSIPGQGTSQPQHF. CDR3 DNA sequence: TGTGCCAGTAGTATCCCGGGACAGGGGACTAGTCAGCCCCAGCATTTT.

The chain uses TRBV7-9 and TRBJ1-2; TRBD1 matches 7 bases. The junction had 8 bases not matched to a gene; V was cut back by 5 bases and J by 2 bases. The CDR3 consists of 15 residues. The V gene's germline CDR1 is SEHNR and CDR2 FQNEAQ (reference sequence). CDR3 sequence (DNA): TGTGCCAGCAGCCCCGGACAGGTTTTGAACTATGGCTACACCTTC. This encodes CASSPGQVLNYGYTF. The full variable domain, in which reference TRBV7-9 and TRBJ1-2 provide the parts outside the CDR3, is DTGVSQNPRHKITKRGQNVTFRCDPISEHNRLYWYRQTLGQGPEFLTYFQNEAQLEKSRLLSDRFSAERPKGSFSTLEIQRTEQGDSAMYLCASSPGQVLNYGYTFGSGTRLTVV.

The CDR3 DNA sequence: TGTGCCAGCAGCCGGGACAGAACCTACGAGCAGTACTTC. It encodes CASSRDRTYEQYF. The chain joins TRBV2 to TRBJ2-7, with 7 bases fitting TRBD1. The germline V gene encodes CDR1 SNHLY and CDR2 FYNNEI. Losses at the gene ends were 6 bases for V and 2 bases for J; bases not matched to a gene: 4. The CDR3 is 13 amino acids.

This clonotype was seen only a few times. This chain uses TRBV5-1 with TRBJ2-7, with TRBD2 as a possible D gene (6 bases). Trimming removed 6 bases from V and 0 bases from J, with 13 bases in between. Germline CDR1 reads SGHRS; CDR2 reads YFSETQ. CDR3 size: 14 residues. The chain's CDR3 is CASTETGSSYEQYF. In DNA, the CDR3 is TGCGCCAGCACCGAGACCGGGAGCTCCTACGAGCAGTACTTC.

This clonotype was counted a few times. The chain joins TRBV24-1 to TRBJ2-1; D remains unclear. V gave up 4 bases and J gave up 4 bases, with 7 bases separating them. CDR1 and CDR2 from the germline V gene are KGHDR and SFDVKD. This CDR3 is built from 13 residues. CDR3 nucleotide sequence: TGTGCCACCAGTGACCTAGATTACAATGAGCAGTTCTTC. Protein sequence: CATSDLDYNEQFF.